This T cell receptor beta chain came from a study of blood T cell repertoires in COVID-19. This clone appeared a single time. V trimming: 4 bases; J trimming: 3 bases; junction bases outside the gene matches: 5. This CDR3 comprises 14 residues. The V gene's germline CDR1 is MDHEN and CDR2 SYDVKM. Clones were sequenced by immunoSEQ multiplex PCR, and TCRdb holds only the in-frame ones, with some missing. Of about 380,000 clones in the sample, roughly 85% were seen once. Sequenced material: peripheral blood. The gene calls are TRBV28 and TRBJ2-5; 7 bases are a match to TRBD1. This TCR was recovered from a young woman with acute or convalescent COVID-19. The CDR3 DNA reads TGTGCCAGCAGTTCCCGACAGGGTAAAGAGACCCAGTACTTC. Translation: CASSSRQGKETQYF. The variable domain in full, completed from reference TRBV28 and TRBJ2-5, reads DVKVTQSSRYLVKRTGEKVFLECVQDMDHENMFWYRQDPGLGLRLIYFSYDVKMKEKGDIPEGYSVSREKKERFSLILESASTNQTSMYLCASSSRQGKETQYFGPGTRLLVL.